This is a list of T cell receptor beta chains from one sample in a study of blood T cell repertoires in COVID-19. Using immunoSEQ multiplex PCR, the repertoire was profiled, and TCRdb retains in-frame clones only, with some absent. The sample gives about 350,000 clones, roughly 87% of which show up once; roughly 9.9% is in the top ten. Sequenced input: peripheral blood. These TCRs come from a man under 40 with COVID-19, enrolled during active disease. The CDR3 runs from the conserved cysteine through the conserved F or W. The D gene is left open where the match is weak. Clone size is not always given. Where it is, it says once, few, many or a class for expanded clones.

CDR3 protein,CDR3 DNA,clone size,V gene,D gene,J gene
CAISTETNTEAFF,TGTGCCATCAGTACAGAGACGAACACTGAAGCTTTCTTT,-,TRBV10-3,-,TRBJ1-1
CAWSVQGNTEAFF,TGTGCCTGGAGTGTACAGGGAAACACTGAAGCTTTCTTT,-,TRBV30,-,TRBJ1-1
CASREDSLAKNIQYF,TGTGCCAGCAGGGAGGACTCCCTAGCCAAAAACATTCAGTACTTC,-,TRBV2,-,TRBJ2-4
CASSSHRSSYEQYF,TGCGCCAGCAGCTCTCACAGGAGCTCCTACGAGCAGTACTTC,-,TRBV5-1,-,TRBJ2-7
CASSFSSTDTQYF,TGTGCCAGCAGCTTCAGTAGCACAGATACGCAGTATTTT,once,TRBV9,-,TRBJ2-3
CASSFGLAGQETQYF,TGCGCCAGCAGCTTCGGACTAGCGGGTCAAGAGACCCAGTACTTC,-,TRBV5-1,TRBD2,TRBJ2-5
CASSLGQGALYEQYF,TGTGCCAGCAGCTTAGGACAGGGGGCCCTCTACGAGCAGTACTTC,-,TRBV7-8,TRBD1,TRBJ2-7
CSASSGYLSPLHF,TGCAGTGCTAGTTCAGGGTATCTTTCACCCCTCCACTTT,-,TRBV20-1,-,TRBJ1-6
CASSTGQGAPGANVLTF,TGTGCCAGCAGCACCGGACAGGGGGCGCCTGGGGCCAACGTCCTGACTTTC,-,TRBV5-4,TRBD1,TRBJ2-6
CASVAGTGHEKLFF,TGTGCCAGTGTCGCCGGGACAGGACATGAAAAACTGTTTTTT,-,TRBV19,TRBD1,TRBJ1-4
CATSRAAEGTDTQYF,TGTGCCACCAGTAGGGCAGCGGAAGGAACAGATACGCAGTATTTT,-,TRBV24-1,-,TRBJ2-3
CASSLGGPVSGRGYGYTF,TGTGCCAGCAGCTTAGGGGGCCCCGTGTCAGGGAGGGGCTATGGCTACACCTTC,many,TRBV13,-,TRBJ1-2
CASSPTDIYYEQYF,TGTGCCAGCAGCCCAACCGACATCTACTACGAGCAGTACTTC,-,TRBV7-2,-,TRBJ2-7
CASSTGAGETQYF,TGCGCCAGCAGCACAGGGGCGGGGGAGACCCAGTACTTC,-,TRBV5-1,-,TRBJ2-5
CASSRGSVGTGELFF,TGTGCCAGCAGCAGAGGGTCCGTCGGCACCGGGGAGCTGTTTTTT,-,TRBV11-3,-,TRBJ2-2
CASSLNPLAGDYF,TGTGCCAGCAGCCTAAATCCCCTAGCGGGAGATTACTTC,-,TRBV6-2/TRBV6-3,TRBD2,TRBJ2-7
CASSLGDRLIYEQYF,TGTGCCAGCAGCTTAGGGGACAGATTAATCTACGAGCAGTACTTC,-,TRBV7-2,TRBD1,TRBJ2-7
CASSLAGGESYGYTF,TGTGCCAGCAGTTTAGCAGGGGGCGAGAGCTATGGCTACACCTTC,-,TRBV28,TRBD1,TRBJ1-2
CASSRPEGMNTEAFF,TGTGCCAGCAGCAGGCCGGAGGGGATGAACACTGAAGCTTTCTTT,few,TRBV7-9,-,TRBJ1-1
CASTWGQGGEEFF,TGTGCCAGCACATGGGGACAGGGTGGGGAGGAGTTCTTC,-,TRBV12-3/TRBV12-4,TRBD1,TRBJ2-1
CASSLDRVNNEQFF,TGTGCCAGCAGCTTGGACAGGGTGAACAATGAGCAGTTCTTC,-,TRBV11-2,TRBD1,TRBJ2-1
CASSSPGQGNGYTF,TGTGCCAGCAGTTCGCCCGGGCAGGGGAACGGCTACACCTTC,-,TRBV6-2/TRBV6-3,-,TRBJ1-2
CASSQEKREGLKRGYTF,TGTGCCAGCAGCCAAGAAAAAAGGGAGGGCCTTAAAAGGGGCTACACCTTC,-,TRBV3-1/TRBV3-2,-,TRBJ1-2
CASNDLGGFQETQYF,TGTGCCAGTAACGACCTCGGCGGCTTCCAAGAGACCCAGTACTTC,-,TRBV19,-,TRBJ2-5
CASSPLPGYANTEAFF,TGTGCCAGCAGCCCGCTGCCGGGTTACGCAAACACTGAAGCTTTCTTT,once,TRBV3-1/TRBV3-2,-,TRBJ1-1
CASSLVWGRPYEQYF,TGTGCCAGCAGCTTAGTCTGGGGCAGGCCCTACGAGCAGTACTTC,-,TRBV11-2,-,TRBJ2-7
CAIRGGASGAKNIQYF,TGTGCCATCAGGGGGGGGGCTAGCGGAGCCAAAAACATTCAGTACTTC,-,TRBV10-3,-,TRBJ2-4
CASSFQSGRALGTQYF,TGTGCCAGCAGTTTCCAGAGCGGGAGGGCCTTGGGGACCCAGTACTTC,-,TRBV27,TRBD2,TRBJ2-5
CASSLFVGGMNTEAFF,TGCGCCAGCAGCTTGTTTGTAGGCGGAATGAACACTGAAGCTTTCTTT,-,TRBV5-1,-,TRBJ1-1
CASSGGSNQPQHF,TGTGCCAGCTCCGGAGGTAGCAATCAGCCCCAGCATTTT,-,TRBV5-3,-,TRBJ1-5
CASSPSDRGEQYF,TGTGCCAGCTCACCTTCGGACAGGGGGGAGCAGTACTTC,-,TRBV18,TRBD1,TRBJ2-7
CAWSGGYSNQPQHF,TGTGCCTGGAGTGGAGGATATAGCAATCAGCCCCAGCATTTT,once,TRBV30,-,TRBJ1-5
CASSFGLAGEQYF,TGTGCCAGCAGTTTCGGACTAGCAGGGGAGCAGTACTTC,-,TRBV12-3/TRBV12-4,TRBD2,TRBJ2-7
CASSTRGLLHF,TGTGCCAGCAGTACCAGGGGGCTCCTCCACTTT,-,TRBV12-3/TRBV12-4,TRBD1,TRBJ1-6
CASSEGQGNQPQHF,TGTGCCAGCAGTGAAGGGCAGGGCAATCAGCCCCAGCATTTT,-,TRBV2,-,TRBJ1-5
CASSQEGLERNTEAFF,TGTGCCAGCAGCCAAGAGGGGCTGGAGAGGAACACTGAAGCTTTCTTT,-,TRBV3-1/TRBV3-2,-,TRBJ1-1
CASRGFLAGGPSGELFF,TGTGCCAGCAGGGGATTTCTAGCGGGGGGGCCGTCCGGGGAGCTGTTTTTT,-,TRBV2,TRBD2,TRBJ2-2
CASSLGDRAQETQYF,TGTGCCAGCAGCTTGGGGGACAGGGCACAAGAGACCCAGTACTTC,-,TRBV5-4,TRBD1,TRBJ2-5
CASSLLTGTASPLHF,TGTGCCAGCAGCCTATTGACAGGGACCGCTTCACCCCTCCACTTT,-,TRBV5-5,TRBD1,TRBJ1-6
CAISAGTGGYGYTF,TGTGCCATCAGTGCGGGGACAGGGGGCTATGGCTACACCTTC,few,TRBV10-3,TRBD1,TRBJ1-2
CASSLTGGDRTQYF,TGTGCCAGCAGCTTGACAGGGGGAGATCGTACGCAGTATTTT,-,TRBV5-6,TRBD1,TRBJ2-3
CASRESSLDEQYF,TGTGCCAGCAGGGAATCTAGTCTCGACGAGCAGTACTTC,-,TRBV28,-,TRBJ2-7
CASSGTNRKIFYEQYF,TGTGCCAGCAGCGGAACTAACCGTAAAATTTTCTACGAGCAGTACTTC,-,TRBV27,-,TRBJ2-7
CASSVGGPSSYEQYF,TGTGCCAGCAGCGTAGGGGGGCCGAGCTCCTACGAGCAGTACTTC,-,TRBV9,-,TRBJ2-7
CASSLGSGRGYEQYF,TGTGCCAGCAGCTTAGGTTCGGGCAGGGGATACGAGCAGTACTTC,-,TRBV11-3,-,TRBJ2-7
CASSLLGLAGDTQYF,TGTGCCAGCAGCTTATTGGGACTAGCGGGCGATACGCAGTATTTT,-,TRBV7-3,TRBD2,TRBJ2-3
CASSPDRGGYGYTF,TGTGCCAGCAGCCCGGACAGGGGAGGGTATGGCTACACCTTC,-,TRBV6-4,TRBD1,TRBJ1-2
CASNPWRTGELFF,TGTGCCAGCAACCCCTGGCGGACCGGGGAGCTGTTTTTT,-,TRBV13,-,TRBJ2-2